These 4 T cell receptor beta chains were all obtained from the same sample, sequenced in a study of sequential checkpoint blockade in melanoma. Method: immunoSEQ multiplex PCR; TCRdb's copy keeps in-frame clones and lacks some. The repertoire includes about 2,200 clones, under 30% of them detected once, and roughly 15% sits in the top ten. This sample's treatment: randomized to nivolumab then ipilimumab (arm A) or the reverse (arm B). Source: tumor tissue (inferred from file names), taken from a patient given nivolumab and ipilimumab in sequence. These receptors all come from a human donor with melanoma.

The rearrangement links TRBV19 to TRBJ1-3, with D uncertain. Trimming stripped 7 bases from V and 7 bases from J, with 17 bases between. Looked up from germline, CDR1 is LNHDA and CDR2 is SQIVND (reference sequence). CDR3 length: 14 amino acids. The CDR3 coding sequence is TGTGCCAGTACCTCCTCCGACGGCGGCAACACCATATATTTT. Translation gives CASTSSDGGNTIYF.

This clone has just a few counts. The CDR3 here is CASSTRGQVYGYTF. Here the CDR3 DNA reads TGTGCCAGCAGTACCCGAGGACAGGTCTATGGCTACACCTTC. The rearrangement uses TRBV28 and TRBJ1-2; 7 bases align to TRBD1. J lost 4 bases, V lost 5 bases, and 7 bases had no gene match. This CDR3 is 14 amino acids long. Germline CDR1 reads MDHEN; CDR2 reads SYDVKM.

The V gene is TRBV10-3, the J gene TRBJ1-2; D gene unclear. This CDR3 is built from 15 residues. CDR1 is ENHRY, CDR2 SYGVKD, per germline. Trimming stripped 0 bases from V and 0 bases from J, with 8 bases between. The CDR3 DNA sequence: TGTGCCATCAGTGAGTCGAGGGAACCTAACTATGGCTACACCTTC. Residues: CAISESREPNYGYTF.

This clone was counted ten times or more. V gene TRBV11-3 combines with J gene TRBJ1-4; no definite D call. With 4 bases removed from V and 0 bases from J, the gap between germline ends came to 15 bases. From germline, CDR1 is SGHNT and CDR2 YENEEA. The CDR3 sequence is 17 residues long. The CDR3 region is CASSWGPGAATNEKLFF. CDR3 bases: TGTGCCAGCAGCTGGGGTCCCGGAGCTGCAACTAATGAAAAACTGTTTTTT. Combining the CDR3 with reference TRBV11-3 and TRBJ1-4 gives the whole variable domain EAGVVQSPRYKIIEKKQPVAFWCNPISGHNTLYWYLQNLGQGPELLIRYENEEAVDDSQLPKDRFSAERLKGVDSTLKIQPAELGDSAVYLCASSWGPGAATNEKLFFGSGTQLSVL.